This T cell receptor beta chain appears in the sequencing data of a study of radiotherapy plus CTLA-4 blockade in lung cancer. Sequencing used immunoSEQ multiplex PCR; TCRdb keeps in-frame clones, though not all of them. Of approximately 80,000 clones listed, 60% to 85% are singletons. J was trimmed by 6 bases and V by 1 base; bases with no gene match: 5. The CDR3 consists of 16 residues. The germline gives CDR1 SGHNT, CDR2 YYREEE (reference sequence). The sequences come from peripheral blood, collected from a patient treated with radiotherapy plus ipilimumab. The chain joins TRBV5-4 to TRBJ2-1; 12 bases match TRBD2. The sequence was obtained from a human donor with non-small cell lung cancer whose response to radiotherapy plus ipilimumab could not be evaluated. Some clones in this sample may be carry-over from other donors' samples. The CDR3 sequence is CASSLRLAGDVNEQFF. The CDR3 nucleotides are TGTGCCAGCAGCTTGCGACTAGCGGGGGATGTCAATGAGCAGTTCTTC.